This T cell receptor (beta chain) originates from a study of cytomegalovirus exposure and HLA in healthy donors. This clone has only one observation. Its antigen is unknown. This cohort consisted of healthy bone marrow donors. Germline V gene lookup returns CDR1 SGHTA and CDR2 FQGNSA. V lost 4 bases, J lost 7 bases, and 17 bases stayed unmatched. The CDR3 length is 19 residues. Points from the study as a whole: Previous analysis showed most TCR beta V segments were productive about 90% or about 30% of the time. Association of a missense DCLRE1C variant with TCR beta V- and J-gene trimming was reported in a later analysis.

Primers for the PCR totalled 60 Vbeta and 13 Jbeta. Libraries were prepared by immunoSEQ multiplex PCR; TCRdb keeps only in-frame clonotypes and omits some of them. The table has 180,000 or so clones, approximately 80% seen once. The sequenced material came from PBMCs. The chain joins TRBV7-2 to TRBJ2-1, with 12 bases aligning to TRBD2. This TCR derives from a woman younger than 35 in good health and CMV-seronegative. CDR3 in DNA: TGTGCCAGCAGCTCCAAAGGGTCATTCACTAGCGGGAGGTTTAATGAGCAGTTCTTC. It encodes CASSSKGSFTSGRFNEQFF.